What follows is one TCR beta chain and its context. The antigen is unknown. This sample is part of a study of T cells after yellow fever vaccination. The study, taken as a whole, reports: Post-booster reappearance was seen for most primary-vaccination clones (roughly 96% CD4, roughly 88% CD8).

Via MiXCR, TCRdb re-called the 5' RACE reads, giving one row per CDR3 protein. The table shows fewer than 450,000 distinct CDR3 sequences, with 7% to 10% occurring only once. Germline CDR1 SEHNR, CDR2 FQNEAQ (reference sequence). CDR3 length: 17 amino acids. V lost 7 bases to trimming and J lost 2 bases, with 20 bases between them. V usage is TRBV7-9 and J usage is TRBJ1-4; a possible D gene is TRBD1 (6 bases). This receptor was identified in a young man who received the YFV17D yellow fever vaccine. The specimen was PBMCs, collected roughly 45 days after the first yellow fever vaccination. DNA of the CDR3: TGTGCCAGCACCTCCCAAGGGGGGCTAACGACTAATGAAAAACTGTTTTTT. The encoded protein is CASTSQGGLTTNEKLFF.